Presented here are 7 T cell receptor beta chains from one specimen sequenced in a study of cytomegalovirus exposure and HLA in healthy donors. A multiplex PCR was run with 60 Vbeta primers and 13 Jbeta primers. Sequencing was performed with immunoSEQ multiplex PCR; in TCRdb, only in-frame clones are kept and a portion is missing. The profile shows some 110,000 clones, 55% to 65% of them singletons. Sequences were obtained from PBMCs. All receptors derive from a woman aged 25 to 45 in good health and CMV-seronegative.

V gene TRBV6-4 combines with J gene TRBJ2-2; no firm D call. Germline V lookup: CDR1 MRHNA, CDR2 SNTAGT. The V gene lost 5 bases and the J gene lost 5 bases, with 12 bases spanning the gap. This CDR3 has 14 residues. This chain's CDR3 is CASSPGETTGELFF. As DNA, the CDR3 is TGTGCCAGCAGTCCCGGAGAGACGACCGGGGAGCTGTTTTTT.

V gene TRBV11-2 combines with J gene TRBJ1-1; 10 nucleotides match TRBD1. V shed 0 bases and J 1 base; nucleotides not matched to a gene: 14. Per germline, CDR1 SGHAT and CDR2 FQNNGV. The length of the CDR3 is 20 residues. This CDR3 reads CASSLDLVVRTGGGNTEAFF. For the CDR3, the DNA is TGTGCCAGCAGCTTAGATCTGGTTGTTAGGACAGGGGGAGGGAACACTGAAGCTTTCTTT. Based on the CDR3 plus reference TRBV11-2 and TRBJ1-1, the full variable domain is EAGVAQSPRYKIIEKRQSVAFWCNPISGHATLYWYQQILGQGPKLLIQFQNNGVVDDSQLPKDRFSAERLKGVDSTLKIQPAKLEDSAVYLCASSLDLVVRTGGGNTEAFFGQGTRLTVV.

The genes are TRBV7-6 and TRBJ2-7, with D possibly matching TRBD2 (5 bases). CDR1 SGHVS and CDR2 FNYEAQ come from the germline V gene. The CDR3 is 11 amino acids. Between the trimmed V and J ends, which lost 4 bases and 6 bases, there was a span of 7 bases. The CDR3 loop is CASSSRGEQYF. The CDR3 coding sequence is TGTGCCAGCAGCTCCCGGGGCGAGCAGTACTTC.

The chain recombines TRBV6-1 with TRBJ2-7; a weak D match, TRBD2 (6 bases). The CDR3 has 14 amino acids. Germline CDR1 and CDR2: MNHNS and SASEGT. Trimming took 1 base from V and 7 from J, leaving 14 bases between them. CDR3 amino acids: CASSEGYPAGEQYF. CDR3 bases: TGTGCCAGCAGTGAAGGCTATCCCGCGGGGGAGCAGTACTTC.

The CDR3 bases are TGTGCCAGCAGCCTCGGGACGGGAGGTGGAGATACGCAGTATTTT. The encoded protein is CASSLGTGGGDTQYF. The J gene is TRBJ2-3, the V gene TRBV6-1, with 7 bases that match TRBD2. This CDR3 has 15 amino acids. Losses at the gene ends were 6 bases for V and 5 bases for J; bases not matched to a gene: 11. Per germline, CDR1 MNHNS and CDR2 SASEGT.

The J gene is TRBJ1-2, the V gene TRBV5-1; D is ambiguous. Germline assignment: CDR1 SGHRS and CDR2 YFSETQ. This CDR3 contains 12 residues. The V and J ends lost 2 bases and 7 bases respectively, with 9 bases between them. CDR3 loop: CASSFEGFGYTF. CDR3 nucleotides: TGCGCCAGCAGCTTTGAGGGTTTTGGCTACACCTTC.

The chain is built from TRBV5-1 and TRBJ1-1, with 9 positions matching TRBD1. The V segment lost 4 bases and the J segment 1 base; nucleotides outside the gene matches: 8. The CDR3 runs 16 residues. Germline values: CDR1 SGHRS, CDR2 YFSETQ. The CDR3 is CASSLRDRVQNTEAFF. DNA of the CDR3: TGCGCCAGCAGCCTCCGGGACAGGGTACAGAACACTGAAGCTTTCTTT.